What follows are 20 T cell receptor beta chains derived from one specimen sequenced in a study of cytomegalovirus exposure and HLA in healthy donors. 13 Jbeta primers and 60 Vbeta primers were used for the PCR. Measured with immunoSEQ multiplex PCR; TCRdb has only the in-frame clones, and not every one. The sample has more than 95,000 clones, around 70% seen once. The sample consisted of PBMCs. The receptors here all came from a woman aged 50 to 60 in good health and CMV-seropositive.

This clone was counted only a few times. The V call is TRBV5-4, the J call TRBJ1-5; D remains ambiguous. V was trimmed by 0 bases and J by 6 bases, leaving 7 bases between them. The length of the CDR3 is 13 residues. Germline V lookup: CDR1 SGHNT, CDR2 YYREEE (reference sequence). The CDR3 nucleotides read TGTGCCAGCAGCTTGGATCGGGGTCAGCCCCAGCATTTT. It translates to CASSLDRGQPQHF. Together with reference TRBV5-4 and TRBJ1-5, the CDR3 gives the full variable domain: ETGVTQSPTHLIKTRGQQVTLRCSSQSGHNTVSWYQQALGQGPQFIFQYYREEENGRGNFPPRFSGLQFPNYSSELNVNALELDDSALYLCASSLDRGQPQHFGDGTRLSIL.

The chain employs TRBV7-2 and TRBJ2-2; TRBD1 is a possible D gene (6 bases). The CDR3 sequence is 15 residues long. Trimming removed 5 bases from V and 1 base from J, with 11 bases in between. The V gene's germline CDR1 is SGHTA and CDR2 FQGNSA. CDR3 sequence (DNA): TGTGCCAGCAGCCGTGGGGGCATGAACACCGGGGAGCTGTTTTTT. Translated, it gives CASSRGGMNTGELFF.

CDR3 loop: CASSSTGYEQYF. The DNA for the CDR3 is TGTGCCAGCAGCTCGACAGGGTACGAGCAGTACTTC. V gene TRBV7-6 combines with J gene TRBJ2-7, with 7 bases identical to TRBD1. The CDR3 loop spans 12 amino acids. Trimming removed 4 bases from V and 4 bases from J; junction bases left unmatched: 1. Germline V gene lookup returns CDR1 SGHVS and CDR2 FNYEAQ.

The chain links TRBV30 to TRBJ1-1; D remains ambiguous. The ends were cut back, 1 base at V and 0 bases at J, with 15 bases in the middle. Germline assignment: CDR1 GTSNPN and CDR2 SVGIG (reference sequence). The CDR3 is 16 residues long. The CDR3 coding sequence is TGTGCCTGGAGTGCCGGGGTGAAAGGGTTGAACACTGAAGCTTTCTTT. This translates into CAWSAGVKGLNTEAFF.

This clone has a single count. The V call is TRBV7-2, the J call TRBJ2-1; 10 bases agree with TRBD2. Germline CDR1 is SGHTA and CDR2 is FQGNSA. This CDR3 contains 15 residues. The V gene end was trimmed by 8 bases and the J gene end by 5 bases; junction bases not matched to a gene: 9. CDR3 residues: CASGGGTSADNEQFF. Written as DNA, the CDR3 is TGTGCCAGCGGGGGGGGGACTAGCGCCGACAATGAGCAGTTCTTC.

The chain recombines TRBV5-1 with TRBJ1-1; 11 bases line up with TRBD1. The germline V gene encodes CDR1 SGHRS and CDR2 YFSETQ. Losses at the gene ends were 0 bases for V and 10 bases for J; bases not matched to a gene: 11. This CDR3 spans 16 amino acids. Here the CDR3 reads CASSLGQIGTGGGAFF. The CDR3 bases are TGCGCCAGCAGCTTGGGCCAAATCGGGACAGGGGGGGGAGCTTTCTTT.

The V call is TRBV7-2, the J call TRBJ2-1; 7 positions match TRBD1. Unmatched junction bases numbered 9, after V lost 4 bases and J lost 9 bases. CDR3 length: 14 amino acids. Germline values: CDR1 SGHTA, CDR2 FQGNSA. DNA for the CDR3: TGTGCCAGCAGCTATAGGGACAGCTTCGGTGAGCAGTTCTTC. It specifies CASSYRDSFGEQFF.

The J gene is TRBJ2-3, the V gene TRBV6-5, with D possibly matching TRBD2 (5 bases). This CDR3 is 14 amino acids long. V lost 5 bases and J 5 bases, leaving 14 bases between the germline ends. CDR1 and CDR2 (germline): MNHEY, SVGAGI. CDR3 coding DNA: TGTGCCAGCAGTAAGGCGGAAGGAGGAGATACGCAGTATTTT. Protein product: CASSKAEGGDTQYF.

The gene calls are TRBV4-2 and TRBJ2-7; D is possibly TRBD1 (6 bases). The germline gives CDR1 LGHNA, CDR2 YNFKEQ. The CDR3 consists of 16 residues. V dropped 1 base and J dropped 0 bases, with 13 bases sitting between them. The CDR3 nucleotides are TGTGCCAGCAGCCAAGTACAGGGCCAAAGCTCCTACGAGCAGTACTTC. This sequence encodes CASSQVQGQSSYEQYF.

The V call is TRBV30, the J call TRBJ2-7; 7 bases are a match to TRBD1. Trimming cost V 4 bases and J 3 bases; bases outside gene matches: 9. CDR3 length: 14 amino acids. The germline V gene has CDR1 GTSNPN and CDR2 SVGIG (reference sequence). CDR3 region: CAWNVVGQDYEQYF. Written as DNA, the CDR3 is TGTGCCTGGAACGTAGTTGGACAGGACTACGAGCAGTACTTC.

This clone has a handful of counts. The gene calls are TRBV25-1 and TRBJ1-4; TRBD1 might be the D (6 bases). Germline V gives CDR1 MGHDK, CDR2 SYGVNS. Trimming took off 2 bases at V and 7 bases at J, with 11 bases between the two ends. This CDR3 contains 14 residues. The CDR3 DNA reads TGTGCCAGCAGTGAAGGGGGCGCCGGTGAAAAACTGTTTTTT. It codes for CASSEGGAGEKLFF.

This clone occurred a few times. The rearrangement links TRBV19 to TRBJ2-1; 10 nucleotides agree with TRBD1. The CDR3 totals 14 residues. V was pared by 8 bases and J by 4 bases, with 5 bases of the junction left unmatched. The V gene's germline CDR1 is LNHDA and CDR2 SQIVND (reference sequence). The CDR3 coding sequence is TGTGCCAGTGAGGGACAGGGGTTTTACAATGAGCAGTTCTTC. Translated: CASEGQGFYNEQFF.

This chain links TRBV25-1 with TRBJ2-5, with 7 bases identical to TRBD2. Matching the DNA end better, TRBJ2-7 makes the J call doubtful. CDR1 is MGHDK, CDR2 SYGVNS, per germline. The CDR3 is made up of 16 amino acids. The CDR3 region has the DNA TGTGCCAGCAGTGAAAGTCTGTCGGGGGGCTCCTACGAGCAGTACTTC. It translates to CASSESLSGGSYEQYF.

The chain has TRBV28 and TRBJ2-5; 11 bases align to TRBD1. V lost 5 bases, J lost 7 bases, and 9 bases stayed unmatched. Germline V gene sequence: CDR1 MDHEN, CDR2 SYDVKM. The CDR3 contains 15 residues. In nucleotides, the CDR3 is TGTGCCAGCAGTCCACCAAGGACAGGGGGCGGGACCCAGTACTTC. It translates to CASSPPRTGGGTQYF.

The genes are TRBV5-4 and TRBJ1-3; 10 nucleotides line up with TRBD1. Germline loops: CDR1 SGHNT, CDR2 YYREEE (reference sequence). The CDR3 sequence is 17 residues long. Trimming at V came to 2 bases and at J to 0 bases, leaving 5 bases not matched to a gene. The chain's CDR3 is CASSFDRGQSSGNTIYF. The DNA for the CDR3 is TGTGCCAGCAGCTTTGACAGGGGGCAGAGCTCTGGAAACACCATATATTTT.

The chain uses TRBV12-5 and TRBJ2-3; possible D gene TRBD2, 6 bases. Trimming removed 0 bases from V and 0 bases from J, with 13 bases in between. CDR3 length: 17 residues. Per the germline V gene, CDR1 is LGHNT and CDR2 is FRNRAP. DNA for the CDR3: TGTGCTAGTGGTTTGGTCCTATCCGGGACTAGCACAGATACGCAGTATTTT. This sequence encodes CASGLVLSGTSTDTQYF.

The chain carries TRBV5-3 and TRBJ2-7, with TRBD1 matching over 10 bases. TRBV5-3 is designated an ORF whose function remains uncertain. The CDR3 length is 16 residues. Losses at the gene ends were 7 bases for V and 5 bases for J; bases not matched to a gene: 15. Here the CDR3 DNA reads TGTGCCAGATCTAGACAGGGGGCAAAGGGGGGCGACGAGCAGTACTTC. Translating gives CARSRQGAKGGDEQYF.

This clone was counted a few times. The rearrangement joins TRBV2 to TRBJ1-3, with TRBD1 identical over 9 bases. The CDR3 has 15 amino acids. The J segment lost 9 bases and the V segment lost 1 base, leaving 7 bases of the junction unmatched. Germline V CDR1 and CDR2: SNHLY, FYNNEI. The chain's CDR3 is CASSEDRGHLGTIYF. In DNA form, the CDR3 reads TGTGCCAGCAGTGAAGACAGGGGGCATCTAGGCACCATATATTTT.

This clone was recorded a few times. The V gene is TRBV6-5, the J gene TRBJ2-1; D remains ambiguous. This CDR3 comprises 16 residues. Germline CDR1 is MNHEY and CDR2 is SVGAGI. V dropped 2 bases and J dropped 0 bases, with 11 bases sitting between them. CDR3: CASSYRWASSYNEQFF. The CDR3 DNA reads as TGTGCCAGCAGTTACAGGTGGGCGAGCTCCTACAATGAGCAGTTCTTC.

The chain combines TRBV6-5 with TRBJ2-3, with 9 bases aligning to TRBD1. Germline CDR1 reads MNHEY; CDR2 reads SVGAGI. The CDR3 sequence is 15 residues long. Germline trimming cut 2 bases from V and 6 bases from J; bases unmatched to any gene: 6. CDR3 region: CASSYGNRGRDTQYF. As DNA, the CDR3 is TGTGCCAGCAGTTACGGAAACAGGGGGCGGGATACGCAGTATTTT.